The rows below give T cell receptor beta chains drawn from one sample of a study of cytomegalovirus exposure and HLA in healthy donors. The method was immunoSEQ multiplex PCR; TCRdb's version includes in-frame clones alone and lacks a portion of them. The sample lists roughly 230,000 clones; roughly 91% were seen once. The sequencing sample was made of PBMCs. The receptors derive from a woman aged 25 to 39 in good health and CMV-seronegative. CDR3s include the opening cysteine and the closing phenylalanine or tryptophan. A D gene is named only where the DNA matches it firmly. The size field is filled for only some rows; it gives once, few, many or a size class.

clone_size,v_call,j_call,d_call,cdr3_nt,cdr3_aa
-,TRBV29-1,TRBJ2-1,TRBD2,TGCAGCGTTGGTCAAGCGGGAGCTTATGAGCAGTTCTTC,CSVGQAGAYEQFF
-,TRBV6-1,TRBJ2-5,TRBD1,TGTGCCAGCAGTGAACCAAGGACAGGAGAGACCCAGTACTTC,CASSEPRTGETQYF
-,TRBV7-8,TRBJ2-3,TRBD2,TGTGCCAGCAGCGTGACTAGCGGGGGGTACACAGATACGCAGTATTTT,CASSVTSGGYTDTQYF
once,TRBV28,TRBJ2-7,TRBD2,TGTGCCAGCAGTTTTTCGGGACTAGCGAGTTATGAGCAGTACTTC,CASSFSGLASYEQYF
-,TRBV7-2,TRBJ2-7,TRBD1,TGTGCCAGCAGCGACAGGGGGGCCTACGAGCAGTACTTC,CASSDRGAYEQYF
-,TRBV5-1,TRBJ2-2,-,TGCGCCAGCAGCCCCGGAGGGGGGCTAGTTCGGAACGGGGAGCTGTTTTTT,CASSPGGGLVRNGELFF
-,TRBV27,TRBJ2-1,TRBD2,TGTGCCAGCAGTTTAGGTGGACGGGAGGGTTACAATGAGCAGTTCTTC,CASSLGGREGYNEQFF
-,TRBV7-9,TRBJ2-2,-,TGTGCCAGCAGGTCAGGGACGAACACCGGGGAGCTGTTTTTT,CASRSGTNTGELFF
-,TRBV7-7,TRBJ2-7,-,TGTGCCAGCAGCAACGAGGGACTCTCCTACGAGCAGTACTTC,CASSNEGLSYEQYF
-,TRBV7-9,TRBJ2-3,TRBD1,TGTGCCAGCAGCGAAGGGACAGGGGGCCACACAGATACGCAGTATTTT,CASSEGTGGHTDTQYF
-,TRBV4-1,TRBJ2-7,TRBD1,TGCGCCAGCAGCCAACCGGGACAGGGGTCCTACGAGCAGTACTTC,CASSQPGQGSYEQYF
-,TRBV11-3,TRBJ2-7,TRBD1,TGTGCCAGCAGCTTAGGGACAGGGTCAGGCTACGAGCAGTACTTC,CASSLGTGSGYEQYF
-,TRBV5-1,TRBJ2-3,-,TGCGCCAGCAGCTTGGTGGCGGCGGGGACCGAGAGCACAGATACGCAGTATTTT,CASSLVAAGTESTDTQYF
few,TRBV6-6,TRBJ2-7,-,TGTGCCAGCACCAGAGTAGGGGGGTCAACCTACGAGCAGTACTTC,CASTRVGGSTYEQYF
-,TRBV20-1,TRBJ2-5,-,TGCAGTGCTACGCGTGGCGAGACCCAGTACTTC,CSATRGETQYF
-,TRBV28,TRBJ2-1,TRBD2,TGTGCCAGCAGGGGGACTAGCGGGATCTCCTACAATGAGCAGTTCTTC,CASRGTSGISYNEQFF
-,TRBV28,TRBJ2-2,TRBD2,TGTGCCAGCAATGTGGGCTCGGGACTAGCGGGGATCGGGGAGCTGTTTTTT,CASNVGSGLAGIGELFF
few,TRBV25-1,TRBJ2-4,TRBD2,TGTGCCAGCAGTGAGGCTAGCGGGAGTGGCATTCAGTACTTC,CASSEASGSGIQYF
-,TRBV30,TRBJ2-7,-,TGTGCCTGGAGTGGGTCGCCGCGCCGTTCCTACGAGCAGTACTTC,CAWSGSPRRSYEQYF
-,TRBV28,TRBJ1-5,-,TGTGCCAGCAGGACTCTTATTGCCAGGAACGGCAATCAGCCCCAGCATTTT,CASRTLIARNGNQPQHF